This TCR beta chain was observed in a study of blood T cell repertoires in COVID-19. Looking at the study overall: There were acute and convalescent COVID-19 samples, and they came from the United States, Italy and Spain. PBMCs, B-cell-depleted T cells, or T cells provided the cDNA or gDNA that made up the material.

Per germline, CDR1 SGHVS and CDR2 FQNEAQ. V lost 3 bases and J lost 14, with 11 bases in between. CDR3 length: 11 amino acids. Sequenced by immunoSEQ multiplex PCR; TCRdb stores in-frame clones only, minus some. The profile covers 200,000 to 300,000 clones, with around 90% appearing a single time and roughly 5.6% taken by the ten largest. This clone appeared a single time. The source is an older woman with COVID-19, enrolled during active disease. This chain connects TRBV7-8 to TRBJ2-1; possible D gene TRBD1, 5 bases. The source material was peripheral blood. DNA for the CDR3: TGTGCCAGCAGCTTCGGCAGGGCAAAGTTCTTC. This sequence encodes CASSFGRAKFF.